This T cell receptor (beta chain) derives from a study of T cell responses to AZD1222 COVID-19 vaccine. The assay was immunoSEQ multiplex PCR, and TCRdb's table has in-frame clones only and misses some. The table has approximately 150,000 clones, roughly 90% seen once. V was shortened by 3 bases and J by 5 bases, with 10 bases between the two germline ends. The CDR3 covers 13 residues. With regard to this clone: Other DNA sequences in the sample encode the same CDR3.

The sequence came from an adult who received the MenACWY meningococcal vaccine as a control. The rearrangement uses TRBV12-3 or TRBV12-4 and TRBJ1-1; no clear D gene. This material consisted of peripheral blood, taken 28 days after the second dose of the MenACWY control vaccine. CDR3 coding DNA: TGTGCCAGCAGTTTTAAGGCTGGGACTGAAGCTTTCTTT. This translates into CASSFKAGTEAFF.